These T cell receptor beta chains were read from a single sample in a study of shared clonotypes between healthy human individuals. Clones were read by immunoSEQ multiplex PCR, and TCRdb kept only the in-frame ones, dropping some. The table has roughly 590,000 clones, roughly 96% seen once. Sequenced material: naive CD8+ T cells sorted from blood. The receptors stem from a woman in her twenties or thirties in good health. CDR3s include the opening cysteine and the closing phenylalanine or tryptophan. Each record gives: CDR3 protein, CDR3 DNA, V gene, D gene, clone size, J gene. A D gene is named only where the DNA matches it firmly. Clone size is stated in some rows and not others, as once, few, many or a class when expanded.

CASSWVRGQLEAFF | TGTGCCAGCAGCTGGGTCCGCGGACAGCTTGAAGCTTTCTTT | TRBV5-5 | . | . | TRBJ1-1
CASSFGGGGDGYTF | TGTGCCAGCAGTTTTGGTGGGGGCGGGGATGGCTACACCTTC | TRBV27 | . | . | TRBJ1-2
CASSAGLNTGELFF | TGTGCCAGCAGTGCGGGACTAAATACGGGGGAGCTGTTTTTT | TRBV27 | TRBD2 | . | TRBJ2-2
CASSQGRGQGEAFF | TGTGCCAGTTCTCAGGGCAGGGGGCAGGGTGAAGCTTTCTTT | TRBV2 | TRBD1 | . | TRBJ1-1
CASSWGLAYYEQYF | TGTGCCAGCAGCTGGGGACTAGCGTACTACGAGCAGTACTTC | TRBV5-6 | TRBD2 | . | TRBJ2-7
CASSQSGTGVNNEQFF | TGCGCCAGCAGTCAATCGGGGACAGGGGTCAACAATGAGCAGTTCTTC | TRBV23-1 | TRBD1 | . | TRBJ2-1
CASSSLAGGSTDTQYF | TGTGCCAGCAGTTCGTTAGCGGGAGGCAGCACAGATACGCAGTATTTT | TRBV27 | TRBD2 | . | TRBJ2-3
CASSLTDPHFSGNTIYF | TGTGCCAGCAGCTTAACTGACCCTCATTTCTCAGGAAACACCATATATTTT | TRBV7-3 | . | . | TRBJ1-3
CASSLYSGESTDTQYF | TGTGCCAGCAGTTTATACTCTGGGGAGAGCACAGATACGCAGTATTTT | TRBV27 | . | . | TRBJ2-3
CASSPTSGIPYEQYF | TGTGCCAGCAGCCCTACTAGCGGAATACCATACGAGCAGTACTTC | TRBV7-8 | TRBD2 | . | TRBJ2-7
CASISLNSYEQYF | TGTGCCAGCATATCCCTGAACTCCTACGAGCAGTACTTC | TRBV6-1 | . | . | TRBJ2-7
CASSDRANYGYTF | TGTGCCAGCAGTGACAGGGCCAACTATGGCTACACCTTC | TRBV25-1 | . | . | TRBJ1-2
CASSLYRASNYGYTF | TGTGCCAGCAGCTTGTATAGGGCTTCTAACTATGGCTACACCTTC | TRBV5-6 | . | . | TRBJ1-2
CASVETGHTGELFF | TGTGCCAGCGTTGAGACAGGGCACACCGGGGAGCTGTTTTTT | TRBV28 | TRBD1 | . | TRBJ2-2
CASTDRGRNTGELFF | TGTGCCAGCACCGACAGGGGGCGAAACACCGGGGAGCTGTTTTTT | TRBV28 | TRBD1 | . | TRBJ2-2
CASSHTTGINTEAFF | TGCGCCAGCAGCCACACGACAGGGATAAACACTGAAGCTTTCTTT | TRBV4-1 | TRBD1 | once | TRBJ1-1
CASSLSWGKETQYF | TGTGCCAGCAGCTTATCTTGGGGAAAGGAGACCCAGTACTTC | TRBV11-2 | . | . | TRBJ2-5
CASSLVDGYTF | TGTGCCAGCAGCTTAGTCGATGGCTACACCTTC | TRBV5-6 | . | . | TRBJ1-2
CASSPTGRNYGYTF | TGTGCCAGCAGCCCGACAGGGAGGAACTATGGCTACACCTTC | TRBV27 | TRBD1 | . | TRBJ1-2
CASSRQAGQPQHF | TGTGCCAGTAGCCGACAGGCGGGTCAGCCCCAGCATTTT | TRBV19 | . | once | TRBJ1-5
CASSLLGSGARDTQYF | TGTGCCAGCAGCTTACTCGGATCCGGGGCGAGGGATACGCAGTATTTT | TRBV7-9 | . | . | TRBJ2-3
CASGLGGAETGTSTDTQYF | TGTGCTAGTGGTTTGGGCGGCGCGGAGACAGGGACGTCCACAGATACGCAGTATTTT | TRBV12-5 | TRBD1 | . | TRBJ2-3
CASSHRVQAEQFF | TGCGCCAGCTCACACAGGGTACAGGCTGAGCAGTTCTTC | TRBV10-2 | . | . | TRBJ2-1
CASSELAGVADTQYF | TGTGCCAGCAGTGAACTAGCGGGAGTAGCAGATACGCAGTATTTT | TRBV2 | TRBD2 | . | TRBJ2-3
CASSLWGGAAVEPQHF | TGTGCCAGCAGTTTGTGGGGCGGGGCAGCTGTAGAGCCCCAGCATTTT | TRBV27 | . | . | TRBJ1-5
CASSPRDRADEQYF | TGTGCCAGCAGCCCCCGGGACAGGGCTGACGAGCAGTACTTC | TRBV7-9 | TRBD1 | once | TRBJ2-7
CASSIDYRTTQPQHF | TGTGCCAGTAGTATAGATTACAGGACTACCCAGCCCCAGCATTTT | TRBV19 | . | . | TRBJ1-5
CASRKLEDFYNEQFF | TGTGCCAGCAGAAAATTAGAGGATTTCTACAATGAGCAGTTCTTC | TRBV28 | . | . | TRBJ2-1
CASSQDFSSYNEQFF | TGCGCCAGCAGCCAAGATTTCTCCAGCTACAATGAGCAGTTCTTC | TRBV4-1 | . | . | TRBJ2-1
CASTGDYNSPLHF | TGTGCCAGTACAGGGGACTATAATTCACCCCTCCACTTT | TRBV2 | TRBD1 | . | TRBJ1-6
CSVVWTANTEAFF | TGCAGCGTTGTTTGGACAGCTAACACTGAAGCTTTCTTT | TRBV29-1 | . | . | TRBJ1-1
CASSSLAGGHNEQFF | TGTGCCAGTAGTTCTTTAGCGGGAGGGCACAATGAGCAGTTCTTC | TRBV19 | TRBD2 | . | TRBJ2-1
CASSSPGDNQNIQYF | TGTGCCAGCAGCTCCCCAGGGGACAACCAAAACATTCAGTACTTC | TRBV11-3 | . | . | TRBJ2-4
CASSYSQGTYEQYF | TGTGCCAGCAGTTACTCTCAGGGGACCTACGAGCAGTACTTC | TRBV6-5 | . | . | TRBJ2-7
CASSESASGAYEQYF | TGTGCCAGCAGTGAATCGGCTAGCGGGGCGTACGAGCAGTACTTC | TRBV25-1 | TRBD2 | . | TRBJ2-7
CASSSTSKNIQYF | TGTGCCAGCAGCAGTACGTCCAAAAACATTCAGTACTTC | TRBV5-6 | . | . | TRBJ2-4
CASSEDWSTGELFF | TGCGCCAGCAGCGAGGACTGGAGCACCGGGGAGCTGTTTTTT | TRBV4-1 | . | . | TRBJ2-2
CAHRPHHNEQFF | TGCGCCCATCGTCCCCACCACAATGAGCAGTTCTTC | TRBV5-1 | . | few | TRBJ2-1
CASSFLLNTGELFF | TGTGCCAGCAGTTTCCTACTTAACACCGGGGAGCTGTTTTTT | TRBV27 | . | . | TRBJ2-2
CASSPRTSGAVSSEQFF | TGTGCCAGCAGTCCTCGAACTAGCGGGGCTGTTTCGAGTGAGCAGTTCTTC | TRBV27 | TRBD2 | . | TRBJ2-1
CASGSRDNSYNEQFF | TGTGCCAGTGGAAGCCGCGATAACTCCTACAATGAGCAGTTCTTC | TRBV19 | . | . | TRBJ2-1
CASSYSNRNYEQYF | TGTGCCAGCAGTTACTCGAACAGGAATTACGAGCAGTACTTC | TRBV6-5 | . | . | TRBJ2-7
CASRGGVSGNTIYF | TGTGCCAGCAGGGGAGGAGTCTCTGGAAACACCATATATTTT | TRBV9 | . | few | TRBJ1-3
CASSEGGGSSHEQYF | TGTGCCAGCAGTGAAGGGGGGGGCAGTTCCCACGAGCAGTACTTC | TRBV2 | . | . | TRBJ2-7
CASRYAEGSQEFF | TGTGCCAGCAGATATGCAGAGGGAAGCCAGGAGTTCTTC | TRBV6-5 | . | . | TRBJ2-1
CASSLRTGNYGYTF | TGTGCCAGCAGCCTCCGGACAGGGAACTATGGCTACACCTTC | TRBV14 | TRBD1 | . | TRBJ1-2
CASSRTGDSYQETQYF | TGTGCCAGCAGCCGAACAGGGGACTCGTACCAAGAGACCCAGTACTTC | TRBV28 | . | . | TRBJ2-5
CASSREWTGTNQPQHF | TGCGCCAGCAGCCGAGAATGGACAGGGACTAATCAGCCCCAGCATTTT | TRBV4-1 | TRBD1 | . | TRBJ1-5
CASSLKGTEAFF | TGTGCCAGCAGCTTGAAGGGCACTGAAGCTTTCTTT | TRBV11-2 | . | few | TRBJ1-1
CSVVSGEYNEQFF | TGCAGCGTGGTTAGCGGAGAATACAATGAGCAGTTCTTC | TRBV29-1 | . | once | TRBJ2-1
CASSEGVAGYNEQFF | TGTGCCAGCAGTGAGGGGGTAGCGGGGTACAATGAGCAGTTCTTC | TRBV2 | TRBD2 | . | TRBJ2-1
CASSIVFLGGGGKNIQYF | TGTGCCAGTAGTATAGTGTTTCTCGGGGGAGGTGGCAAAAACATTCAGTACTTC | TRBV19 | . | . | TRBJ2-4
CASSTVNTEAFF | TGTGCCAGCAGCACGGTTAACACTGAAGCTTTCTTT | TRBV7-2 | . | . | TRBJ1-1
CASSLVALAGMYEQYF | TGTGCCAGCAGCTTAGTAGCCCTAGCGGGAATGTACGAGCAGTACTTC | TRBV11-2 | TRBD2 | . | TRBJ2-7
CAAGGGNSPLHF | TGCGCCGCAGGGGGCGGGAATTCACCCCTCCACTTT | TRBV27 | TRBD1 | . | TRBJ1-6
CASSLGSQAFF | TGTGCCAGCAGCTTGGGCAGCCAAGCTTTCTTT | TRBV5-4 | . | . | TRBJ1-1
CASSGTGPVYEQYF | TGTGCCAGCTCCGGTACGGGACCCGTTTACGAGCAGTACTTC | TRBV18 | . | . | TRBJ2-7
CASSERLDEQFF | TGCGCCAGCAGTGAAAGGCTAGATGAGCAGTTCTTC | TRBV10-1 | . | . | TRBJ2-1
CASSLRETYEQYF | TGTGCCAGCAGCCTCAGGGAGACCTACGAGCAGTACTTC | TRBV7-7 | . | . | TRBJ2-7